This TCR beta chain was sequenced during a study of beta chain features in type 1 diabetes. From germline, CDR1 is SGHTA and CDR2 FQGNSA. Trimming stripped 5 bases from V and 8 bases from J, with 12 bases between. The CDR3 has 12 residues. Regarding this clone: Its antigen is as yet unknown.

The study's findings and limits: Type 1 diabetes patients showed fewer insertions and more deletions at VDJ junctions. Among patients, naive, central memory and Treg TCRB repertoires appeared more similar than among healthy donors. Patients with Type 1 diabetes showed moderately but significantly shorter TCRB CDR3s in all four CD4+ subsets.

What was sequenced were expressed TCRB transcripts, since all of the isolated RNA had been reverse transcribed. TCRdb keeps only in-frame clones here, not all; method: immunoSEQ multiplex PCR. The sample consists of fewer than 450,000 clones, roughly 13% of them appearing once. This rearrangement joins TRBV7-2 to TRBJ1-2; D is unresolved. The sequencing input was naive CD4+ T cells from blood. This clonotype was obtained from a woman aged 18-30 years with type 1 diabetes. The CDR3 DNA follows: TGTGCCAGCAGCCTTCATAGTTCGGGCTACACCTTC. Translating it yields CASSLHSSGYTF. Supplemented by reference TRBV7-2 and TRBJ1-2, the full variable domain reads GAGVSQSPSNKVTEKGKDVELRCDPISGHTALYWYRQSLGQGLEFLIYFQGNSAPDKSGLPSDRFSAERTGGSVSTLTIQRTQQEDSAVYLCASSLHSSGYTFGSGTRLTVV.